This entry describes one T cell receptor (beta chain). T cells were not sorted, and total RNA was isolated straight from whole blood. The sample is drawn from a study of monozygotic twins with inflammatory bowel disease. TCRdb reprocessed the 5' RACE reads and keeps a single row for each CDR3 protein, giving no DNA. Here the sample table reports fewer than 550,000 distinct CDR3 sequences. Germline V lookup: CDR1 SGHRS, CDR2 YFSETQ. The CDR3 consists of 17 residues. Sequenced input: blood. The chain employs TRBV5-1 and TRBJ2-5; TCRdb picks TRBD2, but there is no DNA to check that call. This TCR was sampled from a human donor with ulcerative colitis or Crohn's disease, or a healthy co-twin of an affected twin (not recorded which). The CDR3: CASSLVASGAREETQYF.